The 17 T cell receptor beta chains reported below all come from one sample, sequenced in a study of CD8 T cells in ankylosing spondylitis (dated by TCRdb to about 2017). The receptor library was made with 5' RACE. Sequencer: Illumina HiSeq 2500. TCRdb trimmed public reads at Q25 via fastp, called clones via MiXCR and kept in-frame beta chains. Under each unique CDR3 protein, matching rows form one entry showing the most common genes and DNA. Within this sample are 200,000 to 250,000 distinct CDR3 sequences, with more than 9% of them counted one time only. The ten top clones hold under 25% of the sample. The sample consisted of blood, either unsorted or a sorted T cell fraction (not recorded which). These receptors originate from a male donor with ankylosing spondylitis or in good health (not recorded which).

This clonotype has a count of ten or more. The chain recombines TRBV12-3 or TRBV12-4 with TRBJ1-2; D ambiguous. The length of the CDR3 is 15 residues. The ends were cut back, 1 base at V and 3 bases at J, with 12 bases in the middle. DNA for the CDR3: TGTGCCAGCAGTTTAGTTGGCCGTTGGGACTATGGCTACACCTTC. This sequence encodes CASSLVGRWDYGYTF.

This clonotype showed up many times. This chain joins TRBV25-1 and TRBJ2-1, with TRBD2 matching 13 bases. With V trimmed by 2 bases and J by 1 base, 11 bases remained unmatched. The CDR3 covers 20 residues. The germline V gene has CDR1 MGHDK and CDR2 SYGVNS. The CDR3, as DNA: TGTGCCAGCAGTGAAATGCTCGGACTAGCGGGGGCCATTTCCTACAATGAGCAGTTCTTC. This sequence encodes CASSEMLGLAGAISYNEQFF.

This clonotype was seen a few times. A much larger clonotype is one base distant, so this may be a read error. The rearrangement links TRBV5-1 to TRBJ2-7, with 7 positions matching TRBD1. The CDR3 loop spans 16 amino acids. Germline assignment: CDR1 SGHRS and CDR2 YFSETQ. The CDR3 nucleotides read TGCGCCAGCAGCTTGGCCTCGACAGGGAGTTTGGTCGAGCAGTCCTTC. This codes for CASSLASTGSLVEQSF.

This clonotype was counted at least ten times. The chain joins TRBV27 to TRBJ1-2; D possibly corresponds to TRBD1 (6 bases). There are 15 residues in the CDR3. V lost 6 bases, J lost 2 bases, and 16 bases lay in between. Looked up from germline, CDR1 is MNHEY and CDR2 is SMNVEV (reference sequence). CDR3 protein: CASSPGAGINYGYTF. CDR3 in DNA: TGTGCCAGCAGCCCGGGGGCAGGGATCAACTATGGCTACACCTTC.

This clonotype came up many times. The germline gene is not matched at one end of the junction; a read error may be the cause. The V call is TRBV18, the J call TRBJ1-2; possibly TRBD1 for D (5 bases). The CDR3 is 14 amino acids. Germline V lookup: CDR1 KGHSH, CDR2 LQKENI. The CDR3 DNA reads as TGTGCCAGCTCACCAGGGGCGGAATACTACGGCTACACCTTC. It translates to CASSPGAEYYGYTF.

There are many counts of this clonotype. The chain has TRBV20-1 and TRBJ2-4; tentative D call: TRBD2 (5 bases). CDR1 and CDR2 (germline): DFQATT, SNEGSKA (reference sequence). CDR3 length: 15 amino acids. The V end was cut by 5 bases, the J end by 0 bases, with 14 bases between. CDR3 DNA sequence: TGCAGTGCTTTTGGCGGACTGCTAGCCAAAAACATTCAGTACTTC. It specifies CSAFGGLLAKNIQYF.

At least ten counts were recorded for this clonotype. The rearrangement links TRBV12-3 or TRBV12-4 to TRBJ1-2; D not certain. V lost 3 bases, J lost 6 bases, and 14 bases lay in between. This CDR3 contains 14 residues. The CDR3 DNA reads TGTGCCAGCAGTTTTTTCCGGCCAGGTGATGGCTACACCTTC. Its protein is CASSFFRPGDGYTF.

This clonotype was detected many times. The chain combines TRBV5-1 with TRBJ2-1; 8 bases line up with TRBD1. J lost 0 bases, V lost 4 bases, and 3 bases had no gene match. Looked up from germline, CDR1 is SGHRS and CDR2 is YFSETQ. The CDR3 is 15 amino acids. The CDR3 DNA sequence: TGCGCCAGCAGCACCGGACAGGGCTCCTACAATGAGCAGTTCTTC. It specifies CASSTGQGSYNEQFF.

This clonotype was recorded many times. The chain joins TRBV20-1 to TRBJ2-5; TRBD1 aligns across 7 bases. The length of the CDR3 is 12 residues. In germline, CDR1 is DFQATT, CDR2 SNEGSKA (reference sequence). With V trimmed by 6 bases and J by 2 bases, 3 bases remained unmatched. The CDR3 loop reads CSASGQQETQYF. CDR3 coding DNA: TGCAGTGCCTCGGGACAGCAAGAGACCCAGTACTTC.

Only a few counts were recorded for this clonotype. V is TRBV6-1 and J is TRBJ2-1; D unresolved. V was shortened by 6 bases and J by 4 bases, with 10 bases between the two germline ends. Per the germline V gene, CDR1 is MNHNS and CDR2 is SASEGT. CDR3 length: 13 residues. CDR3 DNA sequence: TGTGCCAGCAGGAGAGGTGGTTACAATGAGCAGTTCTTC. It specifies CASRRGGYNEQFF.

This clonotype was detected only a few times. The chain combines TRBV12-3 or TRBV12-4 with TRBJ2-5; 9 positions agree with TRBD2. The V segment lost 7 bases and the J segment 8 bases; nucleotides outside the gene matches: 11. This CDR3 region has 14 residues. CDR3 coding DNA: TGTGCCAGCACCAAGAGCGGGGGGAGGGAAACCCAGTACTTC. This gives the protein CASTKSGGRETQYF.

This chain uses TRBV5-1 with TRBJ2-7, with 8 positions matching TRBD2. V lost 5 bases and J lost 4; bases outside the gene matches: 5. Per germline, CDR1 SGHRS and CDR2 YFSETQ. The CDR3 runs 13 residues. CDR3 in amino acids: CASRSGGRYEQYF. The CDR3 nucleotides are TGCGCCAGCAGGAGCGGGGGAAGGTACGAGCAGTACTTC.

There are many counts of this clonotype. This chain joins TRBV5-1 and TRBJ2-1, with 7 nucleotides matching TRBD1. The ends lost 4 bases at V and 3 bases at J; junction bases unmatched: 4. Germline lookup yields CDR1 SGHRS and CDR2 YFSETQ. CDR3 length equals 14 residues. CDR3 loop: CASSPGDSYNEQFF. CDR3 nucleotides: TGCGCCAGCAGCCCAGGGGACAGCTACAATGAGCAGTTCTTC.

There are a few counts of this clonotype. V is TRBV7-9 and J is TRBJ1-5; possible D gene TRBD1, 5 bases. V was pared by 0 bases and J by 3 bases, with 9 bases between. Per germline, CDR1 SEHNR and CDR2 FQNEAQ (reference sequence). The CDR3 covers 15 residues. The DNA of the CDR3 is TGTGCCAGCAGCTTAGCAGGGGCGGACAATCAGCCCCAGCATTTT. It codes for CASSLAGADNQPQHF.

The rearrangement joins TRBV12-3 or TRBV12-4 to TRBJ1-5, with TRBD1 identical over 9 bases. V shed 8 bases, J shed 6 bases, and the junction held 5 bases outside the gene matches. CDR3 length equals 13 residues. CDR3 DNA sequence: TGTGCCAGCGGGACAGGGAGCCTTCAGCCCCAGCATTTT. Translating it yields CASGTGSLQPQHF.

Many counts were recorded for this clonotype. This chain connects TRBV5-1 to TRBJ2-2; a possible D gene is TRBD2 (6 bases). Trimming removed 0 bases at V and 6 bases at J, with 21 bases between. Germline CDR1 reads SGHRS; CDR2 reads YFSETQ. CDR3 length: 18 amino acids. The CDR3 is CASSLGETRALLAGELFF. The CDR3 bases are TGCGCCAGCAGCTTGGGCGAGACTAGGGCCCTGTTGGCCGGGGAGCTGTTTTTT.

Many counts were recorded for this clonotype. This rearrangement joins TRBV11-2 to TRBJ2-5; TRBD2 matches at 16 bases. CDR1 and CDR2 (germline): SGHAT, FQNNGV. V trimming: 5 bases; J trimming: 3 bases; junction bases outside the gene matches: 9. The CDR3 has 18 amino acids. Written as DNA, the CDR3 is TGTGCCAGCAGCGAATATGGGACTAGCGGGGGGGTCAAAGAGACCCAGTACTTC. Its protein is CASSEYGTSGGVKETQYF.